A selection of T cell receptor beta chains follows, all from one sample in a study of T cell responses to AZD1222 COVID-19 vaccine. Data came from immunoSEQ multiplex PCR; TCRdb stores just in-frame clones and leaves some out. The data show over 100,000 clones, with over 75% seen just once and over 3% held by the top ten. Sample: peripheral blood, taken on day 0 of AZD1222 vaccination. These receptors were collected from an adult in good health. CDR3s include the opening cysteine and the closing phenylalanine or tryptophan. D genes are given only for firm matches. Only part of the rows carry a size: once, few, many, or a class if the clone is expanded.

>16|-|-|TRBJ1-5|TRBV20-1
TGCAGTGCTAGTGCTTCGGCAGGGCCAGACAATCAGCCCCAGCATTTT
CSASASAGPDNQPQHF
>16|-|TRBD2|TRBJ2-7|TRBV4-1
TGCGCCAGCAGCCAAGATCGAGCGGGGGGGCTCGACGAGCAGTACTTC
CASSQDRAGGLDEQYF
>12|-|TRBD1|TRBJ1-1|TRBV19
TGTGCCAGCGGACAGGGGTACACTGAAGCTTTCTTT
CASGQGYTEAFF
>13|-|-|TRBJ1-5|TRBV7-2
TGTGCCAGCAGCCGGAAGACGGATCAGCCCCAGCATTTT
CASSRKTDQPQHF
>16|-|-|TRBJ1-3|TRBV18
TGTGCCAGCTCATCGAGGGCAGCGAGCTCTGGAAACACCATATATTTT
CASSSRAASSGNTIYF
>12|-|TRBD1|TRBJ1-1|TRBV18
TGTGCCAGCTCACCTACGGACAGGAAGGCTTTCTTT
CASSPTDRKAFF
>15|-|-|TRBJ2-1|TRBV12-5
TGTGCTAGTGCCCTAGACGGAATTGTTGGGAATGAGCAGTTCTTC
CASALDGIVGNEQFF
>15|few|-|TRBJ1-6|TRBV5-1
TGCGCCAGCAGCCGGGAGGGTAGCTATAATTCACCCCTCCACTTT
CASSREGSYNSPLHF
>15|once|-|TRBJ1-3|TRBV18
TGTGCCAGCTCACCCGGGGGACAAGCTGGAAACACCATATATTTT
CASSPGGQAGNTIYF
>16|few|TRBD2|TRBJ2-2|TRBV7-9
TGTGCCAGCAGCTTACTCGGGGGGATTAACACCGGGGAGCTGTTTTTT
CASSLLGGINTGELFF
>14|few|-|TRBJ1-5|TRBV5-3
TGTGCCAGAAGCCCAGCCTATAGCAATCAGCCCCAGCATTTT
CARSPAYSNQPQHF
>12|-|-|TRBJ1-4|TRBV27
TGTGCCAGCAGTTTAAGGGGTGAAAAACTGTTTTTT
CASSLRGEKLFF
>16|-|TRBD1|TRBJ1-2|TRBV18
TGTGCCAGCTCACCCGGACAGGGGGCTCAGGGCTATGGCTACACCTTC
CASSPGQGAQGYGYTF
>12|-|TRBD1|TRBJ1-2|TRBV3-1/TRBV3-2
TGTGCCAGCAGGAGGACAGGGCATGGCTACACCTTC
CASRRTGHGYTF
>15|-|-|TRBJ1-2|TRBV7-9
TGTGCCAGCAGTCGCCATATTACAGGTCTCTATGGCTACACCTTC
CASSRHITGLYGYTF
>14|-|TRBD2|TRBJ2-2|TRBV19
TGTGCCAGTAGTCGCGGGGGGTTTTTGAGGGAGCTGTTTTTT
CASSRGGFLRELFF
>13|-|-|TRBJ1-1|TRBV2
TGTGCCAGCAGTGGAGAAATGAACACTGAAGCTTTCTTT
CASSGEMNTEAFF
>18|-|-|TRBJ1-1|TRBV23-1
TGCGCCAGCAGTCAACCCATCCCCCTTTCCGCGTGTTACACTGAAGCTTTCTTT
CASSQPIPLSACYTEAFF
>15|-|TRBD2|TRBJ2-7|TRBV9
TGTGCCAGCAGCGCCTCCGGACTAGTGGGTTACGAGCAGTACTTC
CASSASGLVGYEQYF
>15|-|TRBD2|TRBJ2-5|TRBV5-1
TGCGCCAGCAGCCCCCCCGGGGGGGCTTGGGAGACCCAGTACTTC
CASSPPGGAWETQYF
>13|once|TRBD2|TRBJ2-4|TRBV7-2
TGTGCCAGCAGCTCGTCAACTAGCGGTCTTCCGCACTTC
CASSSSTSGLPHF
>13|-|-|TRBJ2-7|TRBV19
TGTGCCAGTAGCGGGGTAAACTACTACGAGCAGTACTTC
CASSGVNYYEQYF
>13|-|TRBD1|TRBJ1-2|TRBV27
TGTGCCAGCAGTGGACAGGGCCGGTATGGCTACACCTTC
CASSGQGRYGYTF
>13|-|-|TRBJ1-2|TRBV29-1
TGCAGCGTGCGGGGGGAATCTAACTATGGCTACACCTTC
CSVRGESNYGYTF
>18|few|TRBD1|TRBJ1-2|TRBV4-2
TGTGCCAGCAGCCAAGGAAGCGGAGCGGGACAGGGTAACTATGGCTACACCTTC
CASSQGSGAGQGNYGYTF
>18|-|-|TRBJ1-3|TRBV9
TGTGCCAGCAGCGTAGGACCCCCGGAGGGGGTCTCTGGAAACACCATATATTTT
CASSVGPPEGVSGNTIYF
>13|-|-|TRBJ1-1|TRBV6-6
TGTGCCAGCAGTTCCGGGACGAACACTGAAGCTTTCTTT
CASSSGTNTEAFF
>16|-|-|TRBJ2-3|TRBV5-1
TGCGCCAGCAGCACGGGGTCCGGACAGTCCACAGATACGCAGTATTTT
CASSTGSGQSTDTQYF